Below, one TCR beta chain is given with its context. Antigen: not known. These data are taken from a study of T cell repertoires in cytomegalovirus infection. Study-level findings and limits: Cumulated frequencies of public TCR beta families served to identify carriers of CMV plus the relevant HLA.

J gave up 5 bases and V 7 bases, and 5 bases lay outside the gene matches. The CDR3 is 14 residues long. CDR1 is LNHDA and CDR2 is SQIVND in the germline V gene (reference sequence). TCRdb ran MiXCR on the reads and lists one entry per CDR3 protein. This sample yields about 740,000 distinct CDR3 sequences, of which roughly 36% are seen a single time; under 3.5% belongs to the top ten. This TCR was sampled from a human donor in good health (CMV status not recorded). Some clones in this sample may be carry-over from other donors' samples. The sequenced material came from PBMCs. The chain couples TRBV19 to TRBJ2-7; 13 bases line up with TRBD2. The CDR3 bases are TGTGCCAGTACCCGGACTAGCGGGAGCAACGAGCAGTACTTC. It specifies CASTRTSGSNEQYF. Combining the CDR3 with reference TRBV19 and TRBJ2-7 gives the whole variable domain DGGITQSPKYLFRKEGQNVTLSCEQNLNHDAMYWYRQDPGQGLRLIYYSQIVNDFQKGDIAEGYSVSREKKESFPLTVTSAQKNPTAFYLCASTRTSGSNEQYFGPGTRLTVT.